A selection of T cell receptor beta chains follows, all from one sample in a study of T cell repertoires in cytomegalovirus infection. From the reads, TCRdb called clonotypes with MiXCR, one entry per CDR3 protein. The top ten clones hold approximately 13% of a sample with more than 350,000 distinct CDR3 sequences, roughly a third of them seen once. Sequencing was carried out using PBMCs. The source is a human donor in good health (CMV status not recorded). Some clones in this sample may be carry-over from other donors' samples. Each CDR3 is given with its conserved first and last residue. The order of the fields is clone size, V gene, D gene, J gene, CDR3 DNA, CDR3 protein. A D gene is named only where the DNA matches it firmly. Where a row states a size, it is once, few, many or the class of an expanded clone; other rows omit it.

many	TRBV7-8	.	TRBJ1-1	TGTGCCAGCAGCAAACGGGACATAGAGAGAGAAGCTTTCTTT	CASSKRDIEREAFF
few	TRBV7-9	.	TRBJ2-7	TGTGCCAGCAGCTCAGACCAGGGTTACGAGCAGTACTTC	CASSSDQGYEQYF
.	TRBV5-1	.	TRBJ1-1	TGCGCCAGCAGCTTGGAAGGGCTCACTGAAGCTTTCTTT	CASSLEGLTEAFF
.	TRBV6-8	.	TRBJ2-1	TGTGCCAGCAGTTACAAAACAGGGGGGGTAGGCAATGAGCAGTTCTTC	CASSYKTGGVGNEQFF
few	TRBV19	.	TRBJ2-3	TGTGCCAGTAGTCGGGGCGGGATTTACACAGATACGCAGTATTTT	CASSRGGIYTDTQYF
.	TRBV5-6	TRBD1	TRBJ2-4	TGTGCCAGCAGCCGGACAGGGGTGAACATTCAGTACTTC	CASSRTGVNIQYF
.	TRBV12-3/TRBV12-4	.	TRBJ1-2	TGTGCCAGCAGGCTTGGGGGGGGGACCGGGGATGGCTACACCTTC	CASRLGGGTGDGYTF
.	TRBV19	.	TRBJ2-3	TGTGCCAGTGAAAAGATAGGCGAAAATACGCAGTATTTT	CASEKIGENTQYF
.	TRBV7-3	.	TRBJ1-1	TGTGCCAGCAGCTCGACCAGGGAAACTGAAGCTTTCTTT	CASSSTRETEAFF
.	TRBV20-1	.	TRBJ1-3	TGCAGTTCTAGAGATCGAGGTGGATCGGGGACCATATATTTT	CSSRDRGGSGTIYF
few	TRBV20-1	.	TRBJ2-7	TGCAGTGCTAGAGGGAGCTCCTACGAGCAGTACTTC	CSARGSSYEQYF
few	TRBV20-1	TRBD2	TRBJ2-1	TGCAGTGCTAGTGGCGCGGGGGGTTACAATGAGCAGTTCTTC	CSASGAGGYNEQFF
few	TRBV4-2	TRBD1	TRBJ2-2	TGTGCCAGCAGCCAAGATCTCCAGGGGGCGAACACCGGGGAGCTGTTTTTT	CASSQDLQGANTGELFF
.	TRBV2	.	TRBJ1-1	TGTGCCAGCAGAGTCAGGACAACAGCGGAGACTGAAGCTTTCTTT	CASRVRTTAETEAFF
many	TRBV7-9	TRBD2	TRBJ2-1	TGTGCCAGCAGCGCGGGGACTAGCGGGGAAGTGAACTACAATGAGCAGTTCTTC	CASSAGTSGEVNYNEQFF
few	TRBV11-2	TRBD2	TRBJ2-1	TGTGCCAGCAGCTTTCCACGGGGGGGGAATGAGCAGTTCTTC	CASSFPRGGNEQFF
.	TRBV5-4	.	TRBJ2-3	TGTGCCAGCAGCTGGGGTTGGGGAGGTAGCACAGATACGCAGTATTTT	CASSWGWGGSTDTQYF
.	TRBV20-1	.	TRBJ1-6	TGCAGTGCTAGGGACCGCCGGGACAACATAACACCCCTCCAATTT	CSARDRRDNITPLQF
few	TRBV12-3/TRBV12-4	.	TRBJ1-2	TGTGCCAGCAGGGTACAGGGCCGTGAGGGCTACACCTTC	CASRVQGREGYTF
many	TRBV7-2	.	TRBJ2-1	TGTGCCAGCAGCTCAGACAGCAGAAGAAACAATGAGCAGTTCTTC	CASSSDSRRNNEQFF
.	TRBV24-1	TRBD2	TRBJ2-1	TGTGCCACCGGGGAGGCTAGCGGGGGACGCAATGAGCAGTTCTTC	CATGEASGGRNEQFF
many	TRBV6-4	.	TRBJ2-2	TGTGCCAGCAGTGACAGGGACACCGGGGAGCTGTTTTTT	CASSDRDTGELFF
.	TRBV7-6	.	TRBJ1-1	TGTGCCAGCAGCGTTGCAGGGTGGAACACTGAAGCTTTCTTT	CASSVAGWNTEAFF
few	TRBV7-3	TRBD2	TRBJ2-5	TGTGCCAGCAGCAAAGCGGGGGGCTGGCAAGAGACCCAGTACTTC	CASSKAGGWQETQYF
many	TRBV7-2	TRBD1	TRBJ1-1	TGTGCCAGCAGCTTCGACAGGGCCGTCACTGAAGCTTTCTTT	CASSFDRAVTEAFF
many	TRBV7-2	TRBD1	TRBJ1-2	TGTGCCAGCAGCTTTAGCGGGGACAGATCTATCTATGGCTACACCTTC	CASSFSGDRSIYGYTF
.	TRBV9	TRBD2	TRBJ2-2	TGTGCCAGCAGCGTAGCGGGGGGCACCGGGGAGCTGTTTTTT	CASSVAGGTGELFF